These 20 T cell receptor beta chains share one sample of origin, sequenced in a study of CD8 T cells in Susac syndrome (dated by TCRdb to 2018 to 2020). Library generation was performed with the immunoSEQ multiplex PCR assay. RNA was extracted using the RNeasy kit, and roughly 0.5 to 1 microgram was reverse transcribed with random hexamers. Starting from the raw public reads, TCRdb applied fastp trimming at Q25, assembled clones with MiXCR and retained in-frame beta chains. Each CDR3 protein appears once, grouped with its most common genes and DNA. This sample lists about 250,000 distinct CDR3 sequences; 80% to 95% were detected once. The ten largest clones capture around 0.067% of the sample. Sample: CD4+ T cells from PBMCs. The receptors come from a human donor with multiple sclerosis.

The chain is built from TRBV27 and TRBJ2-7, with D perhaps TRBD1 or TRBD2 (5 bases each). V shed 7 bases and J shed 5 bases, with 12 bases lying between them. The CDR3 sequence is 12 residues long. CDR1 MNHEY and CDR2 SMNVEV come from the germline V gene (reference sequence). The CDR3 sequence is CASKRGDHEQYF. CDR3 sequence (DNA): TGTGCCAGCAAGAGGGGAGATCACGAGCAGTACTTC.

J is TRBJ2-7 and V is TRBV20-1; D perhaps matches TRBD2 (7 bases). The V and J ends lost 0 bases and 7 bases respectively, with 19 bases between them. Germline CDR1 and CDR2: DFQATT and SNEGSKA (reference sequence). The CDR3 consists of 15 residues. The CDR3 DNA sequence: TGCAGTGCTAGAGAACCACGGGGGGCTCCAAGAGAGCAGTACTTC. Translation: CSAREPRGAPREQYF.

This clonotype was seen a single time. V and J are TRBV10-3 and TRBJ2-7; 7 bases match TRBD2. The V and J ends lost 2 bases and 2 bases, in that order; junction bases with no gene match: 6. CDR3 length: 15 amino acids. Germline values: CDR1 ENHRY, CDR2 SYGVKD. The CDR3 bases are TGTGCCATCAGTGAGAACAGGCGGGGGACCTACGAGCAGTACTTC. Its translation: CAISENRRGTYEQYF.

The genes are TRBV7-2 and TRBJ2-7, with 8 bases identical to TRBD1. This CDR3 region has 15 residues. Germline V gene data show CDR1 as SGHTA and CDR2 as FQGNSA. The trim removed 2 bases at V and 4 bases at J, leaving 7 bases unmatched. The CDR3 DNA follows: TGTGCCAGCAGCTTAATAAGTACAGGGGGGTACGAGCAGTACTTC. This gives the protein CASSLISTGGYEQYF.

CDR3 in amino acids: CATSTGQSYEQYF. The CDR3 DNA reads TGTGCCACCAGCACGGGACAGTCCTACGAGCAGTACTTC. The chain is built from TRBV15 and TRBJ2-7; TRBD1 matches 7 bases. Unmatched junction bases numbered 1, after V lost 4 bases and J lost 1 base. In germline, CDR1 is LNHNV, CDR2 YYDKDF (reference sequence). The CDR3 has 13 residues.

The chain combines TRBV6-5 with TRBJ2-2; the D is unclear. V lost 5 bases and J 2 bases, leaving 9 bases between the germline ends. This CDR3 region has 14 residues. In germline, CDR1 is MNHEY, CDR2 SVGAGI. Written as DNA, the CDR3 is TGTGCCAGCAGTCGGGCCCGCAACACCGGGGAGCTGTTTTTT. Protein product: CASSRARNTGELFF.

The gene calls are TRBV7-9 and TRBJ2-4; 9 bases fit TRBD1. The CDR3 runs 14 residues. Unmatched junction bases numbered 7, after V lost 9 bases and J lost 4 bases. Germline V gene sequence: CDR1 SEHNR, CDR2 FQNEAQ (reference sequence). This chain's CDR3 is CASGTGSTKNIQYF. CDR3 bases: TGTGCCAGTGGGACAGGGAGTACAAAAAACATTCAGTACTTC. The full variable domain, its missing parts supplied by reference TRBV7-9 and TRBJ2-4, is DTGVSQNPRHKITKRGQNVTFRCDPISEHNRLYWYRQTLGQGPEFLTYFQNEAQLEKSRLLSDRFSAERPKGSFSTLEIQRTEQGDSAMYLCASGTGSTKNIQYFGAGTRLSVL.

The chain carries TRBV7-8 and TRBJ2-7, with 7 bases matching TRBD1. Per germline, CDR1 SGHVS and CDR2 FQNEAQ. Trimming removed 5 bases from V and 7 bases from J; junction bases left unmatched: 8. The CDR3 length is 13 residues. CDR3 nucleotides: TGTGCCAGCAGCCAGACAGGGCCCGGTGAGCAGTACTTC. This gives the protein CASSQTGPGEQYF.

This clonotype was recorded a few times. The J gene is TRBJ1-2, the V gene TRBV19; a possible D gene is TRBD1 (5 bases). The germline gives CDR1 LNHDA, CDR2 SQIVND (reference sequence). The CDR3 totals 13 residues. V lost 5 bases and J lost 3, with 10 bases in between. The CDR3, as DNA: TGTGCCAGTAGTCCGAGAGGGGACTATGGCTACACCTTC. This encodes CASSPRGDYGYTF.

This chain joins TRBV11-2 and TRBJ1-5; weak D call: TRBD1 (5 bases). This CDR3 comprises 13 residues. Trimming removed 5 bases from V and 8 bases from J, with 13 bases in between. CDR1 is SGHAT and CDR2 is FQNNGV in the germline V gene. This chain's CDR3 is CASSHRPREPQHF. The CDR3 DNA reads TGTGCCAGCAGCCACAGACCCAGGGAGCCCCAGCATTTT.

CDR3 sequence reads: CASSEAAVAYGYTF. The CDR3 bases are TGTGCCAGCAGTGAAGCGGCGGTGGCCTATGGCTACACCTTC. V usage is TRBV6-1 and J usage is TRBJ1-2; the D is unclear. The V end lost 0 bases, the J end lost 4 bases, and 9 bases lay between the germline ends. Germline V gives CDR1 MNHNS, CDR2 SASEGT. The length of the CDR3 is 14 residues.

The chain is built from TRBV3-1 and TRBJ1-2; 9 bases map to TRBD1. The V gene end was trimmed by 1 base and the J gene end by 7 bases; junction bases not matched to a gene: 13. Germline V gene data show CDR1 as LGHDT and CDR2 as YNNKEL (reference sequence). The CDR3 is made up of 17 amino acids. The CDR3 protein is CASSQVPPGQGIRGYTF. In DNA form, the CDR3 reads TGTGCCAGCAGCCAAGTTCCTCCTGGACAGGGGATACGTGGCTACACCTTC.

The rearrangement links TRBV20-1 to TRBJ2-1; D unresolved. Germline V gives CDR1 DFQATT, CDR2 SNEGSKA (reference sequence). This CDR3 has 9 amino acids. The V and J ends lost 2 bases and 9 bases respectively, with 2 bases between them. CDR3 amino acids: CSARIEQFF. Written as DNA, the CDR3 is TGCAGTGCTAGAATTGAGCAGTTCTTC.

This sequence joins TRBV29-1 and TRBJ2-2; D may be TRBD1 (6 bases). V was cut by 6 bases and J by 5 bases, with 13 bases left in between. CDR1 is SQVTM, CDR2 ANQGSEA, per germline. This CDR3 is 13 amino acids long. CDR3 loop: CSVSTGQTGELFF. The CDR3 nucleotides are TGCAGCGTCTCAACAGGGCAAACCGGGGAGCTGTTTTTT.

J is TRBJ1-6 and V is TRBV7-9; 8 positions agree with TRBD1. With 5 bases clipped from V and 7 bases from J, the junction kept 10 bases outside the gene matches. CDR1 SEHNR and CDR2 FQNEAQ come from the germline V gene (reference sequence). The CDR3 is 16 amino acids. The chain's CDR3 is CASSPSRGQGNSPLHF. DNA for the CDR3: TGTGCCAGCAGCCCCTCTCGAGGACAGGGAAATTCACCCCTCCACTTT.

V is TRBV6-5 and J is TRBJ2-7; D not certain. The CDR3 runs to 14 residues. The germline V and J ends were trimmed by 6 bases and 9 bases, with 21 bases remaining between them. CDR1 is MNHEY and CDR2 is SVGAGI in the germline V gene. The CDR3: CASSQSGSLLRQYV. The CDR3 DNA is TGTGCCAGCAGCCAGTCGGGCAGCCTGCTAAGGCAGTACGTC.

The CDR3 here is CSARPSSSYNEQFF. CDR3 nucleotides: TGCAGTGCTAGACCTTCTAGCTCCTACAATGAGCAGTTCTTC. The V and J genes are TRBV20-1 and TRBJ2-1, with unresolved D. In germline, CDR1 is DFQATT, CDR2 SNEGSKA (reference sequence). This CDR3 is built from 14 residues. Trimming took off 2 bases at V and 0 bases at J, with 8 bases between the two ends.

The chain carries TRBV5-1 and TRBJ2-6; 10 bases align to TRBD1. Trimming at V came to 0 bases and at J to 4 bases, leaving 7 bases not matched to a gene. In germline, CDR1 is SGHRS, CDR2 YFSETQ. CDR3 length: 18 amino acids. The CDR3 reads CASSLAPGTGAGANVLTF. The CDR3 DNA follows: TGCGCCAGCAGCTTGGCTCCTGGGACAGGGGCCGGGGCCAACGTCCTGACTTTC.

The chain carries TRBV2 and TRBJ2-2; tentatively, D is TRBD1 (6 bases). CDR1 is SNHLY, CDR2 FYNNEI, per germline. CDR3 length: 16 residues. Trimming removed 2 bases at V and 1 base at J, with 11 bases between. CDR3 in amino acids: CASSEWGQGNTGELFF. In DNA, the CDR3 is TGTGCCAGCAGTGAATGGGGGCAGGGGAACACCGGGGAGCTGTTTTTT.

The chain is built from TRBV6-5 and TRBJ2-1, with TRBD2 identical over 7 bases. The CDR3 is 15 amino acids. V was pared by 9 bases and J by 3 bases, with 11 bases of the junction left unmatched. The germline V gene encodes CDR1 MNHEY and CDR2 SVGAGI. The CDR3 sequence is CARGRALEGYNEQFF. DNA for the CDR3: TGTGCCAGGGGGAGGGCCCTCGAGGGCTACAATGAGCAGTTCTTC.